The rows below give T cell receptor beta chains drawn from one sample of a study of cytotoxic CD8 clonotypes in ibrutinib-treated CLL. Profiling relied on immunoSEQ multiplex PCR, and the TCRdb table lists in-frame clones only, not all of them. The sample shows about 15,000 clones, 55% to 65% of them seen only once. The sequenced sample was PBMCs, obtained before ibrutinib treatment. All receptors come from a human donor with chronic lymphocytic leukemia. Each CDR3 is given with its conserved first and last residue. D genes are given only for firm matches.

TRBD1	TRBJ2-7	TRBV5-1	CASRDRGSEQYF
.	TRBJ2-7	TRBV7-8	CASNPSARGTSYEQYF
.	TRBJ2-5	TRBV11-3	CASSLGGQYQETQYF
.	TRBJ2-1	TRBV7-9	CASSPVGGESYNEQFF
.	TRBJ2-5	TRBV5-1	CASARVGETQYF
.	TRBJ1-2	TRBV19	CASSLGPNGYTF
.	TRBJ1-5	TRBV6-1	CASSVEVSQPQHF
.	TRBJ1-1	TRBV19	CASRGSGQSNTEAFF
.	TRBJ2-1	TRBV18	CASSPGLFSTISSYNEQFF
.	TRBJ1-1	TRBV5-1	CASSFTLNTEAFF
.	TRBJ1-5	TRBV28	CASSRPDRYQPQHF
.	TRBJ2-5	TRBV6-1	CASSAPRTDFLVGFETQYF
.	TRBJ1-2	TRBV2	CASLRLSDRVLDYGYTF
.	TRBJ2-7	TRBV6-1	CASSEGGFSYEQYF
.	TRBJ2-7	TRBV6-5	CASGRTDLDYEQYF
TRBD2	TRBJ2-5	TRBV18	CASSPGWGGQETQYF
TRBD1	TRBJ1-5	TRBV6-5	CASRGGSNQPQHF
.	TRBJ1-3	TRBV28	CASSFSRGEAGNTIYF
TRBD2	TRBJ2-1	TRBV4-2	CASSQGIAGVRYNEQFF
.	TRBJ1-2	TRBV11-2	CASSLGGFYGYTF
.	TRBJ1-3	TRBV6-5	CASSPSGNTIYF
.	TRBJ1-5	TRBV7-2	CASNEEYHSNQPQHF
TRBD1	TRBJ1-5	TRBV6-6	CASSYGTGGQPQHF
TRBD1	TRBJ2-1	TRBV5-4	CASSTDGTGGHNEQFF
.	TRBJ2-5	TRBV5-1	CASSDTMGETQYF
.	TRBJ1-3	TRBV5-6	CASSLLGPGGRTSGNTIYF
.	TRBJ2-1	TRBV5-4	CASSFGLSNEQFF
.	TRBJ1-2	TRBV5-6	CASSYDRGRNYGYTF
.	TRBJ1-1	TRBV6-4	CASSLRVGTEAFF
.	TRBJ1-4	TRBV5-1	CASSIVGGREKLFF
.	TRBJ1-1	TRBV2	CASSRSGMGAFF
.	TRBJ1-1	TRBV27	CASRGVGYTEAFF
.	TRBJ2-5	TRBV7-2	CASSLARQETQYF
.	TRBJ1-5	TRBV7-9	CASSLDSQNQPQHF
.	TRBJ2-2	TRBV6-1	CASSPIGGAGELFF
.	TRBJ1-2	TRBV11-1	CASSLAHRANYGYTF
.	TRBJ1-1	TRBV18	CASSPRGDNEAFF
TRBD1	TRBJ1-6	TRBV25-1	CASRSTGPNSPLHF
TRBD2	TRBJ2-3	TRBV4-1	CASSQESGGNTDTQYF
.	TRBJ2-1	TRBV6-1	CASSYLWEQFF
TRBD1	TRBJ1-1	TRBV6-6	CASRLDRATEAFF